Shown below are 19 T cell receptor beta chains from a single sample sequenced in a study of neurological immune-mediated disorders. MiXCR, applied by TCRdb to the 5' RACE reads, yields one record per CDR3 protein. The repertoire includes 50,000 or so distinct CDR3 sequences, 10% of them detected once, and 21% sits in the top ten. What was sequenced was PBMCs. All receptors derive from a woman in her thirties or forties with HTLV-1-associated myelopathy (HAM/TSP).

This clonotype was seen ten or more times. The gene calls are TRBV6-2 or TRBV6-3 and TRBJ1-1; no firm D call. The V gene's germline CDR1 is MNHEY and CDR2 SVGEGT. V lost 0 bases and J lost 1, with 9 bases in between. The CDR3 sequence is 15 residues long. This chain's CDR3 is CASSYSRPSNTEAFF. The CDR3 DNA follows: TGTGCCAGCAGTTACTCGCGGCCCTCGAACACTGAAGCTTTCTTT.

This clonotype was counted at least ten times. This chain links TRBV7-9 with TRBJ2-4; the D is unclear. The V and J ends lost 5 bases and 7 bases respectively, with 12 bases between them. CDR1 and CDR2 from the germline V gene are SEHNR and FQNEAQ (reference sequence). The length of the CDR3 is 13 residues. Here the CDR3 reads CASSPNRENIQYF. The CDR3 region has the DNA TGTGCCAGCAGCCCGAATCGCGAGAACATTCAGTACTTC.

This clonotype was found many times. This sequence joins TRBV5-5 and TRBJ2-1; 11 bases agree with TRBD1. The germline CDR1 and CDR2 sequences are SGHKS and YYEKEE (reference sequence). The CDR3 runs to 15 residues. The V gene end was trimmed by 4 bases and the J gene end by 8 bases; junction bases not matched to a gene: 8. In nucleotides, the CDR3 is TGTGCCAGCAGCGTTTCATGGGGACAGGGGGATGAGCAGTTCTTC. Translated: CASSVSWGQGDEQFF. Drawing the rest from reference TRBV5-5 and TRBJ2-1, the complete variable domain is DAGVTQSPTHLIKTRGQQVTLRCSPISGHKSVSWYQQVLGQGPQFIFQYYEKEERGRGNFPDRFSARQFPNYSSELNVNALLLGDSALYLCASSVSWGQGDEQFFGPGTRLTVL.

This clonotype was recorded at least ten times. Compared with germline, one end of the junction differs, possibly owing to a read error. The chain uses TRBV5-1 and TRBJ1-2; weak D call: TRBD1 (5 bases). The CDR3 has 14 amino acids. The germline CDR1 and CDR2 sequences are SGHRS and YFSETQ. CDR3 loop: CATSPSDSGIGYTF. As DNA, the CDR3 is TGCGCCACCAGCCCCTCCGACAGCGGAATAGGCTACACCTTC.

This clonotype was detected ten times or more. CDR3 coding DNA: TGCAGTGCTAGTTCCAGGGGGCCGCAGGGTGGCATTCAGTACTTC. Translation gives CSASSRGPQGGIQYF. This chain uses TRBV20-1 with TRBJ2-4, with 8 bases fitting TRBD1. Germline loops: CDR1 DFQATT, CDR2 SNEGSKA (reference sequence). The CDR3 runs to 15 residues. V shed 3 bases, J shed 9 bases, and the junction held 13 bases outside the gene matches.

In its sample, this clonotype was seen many times. The chain couples TRBV28 to TRBJ2-4, with D perhaps assigned TRBD1 or TRBD2 (6 bases each). V lost 6 bases, J lost 9 bases, and 18 bases lay in between. The CDR3 is 14 amino acids. Per the germline V gene, CDR1 is MDHEN and CDR2 is SYDVKM. CDR3 DNA: TGTGCCAGCAGCTTCCTCCGGGGGCTTTCCATTCAGTACTTC. It codes for CASSFLRGLSIQYF. Supplemented by reference TRBV28 and TRBJ2-4, the full variable domain reads DVKVTQSSRYLVKRTGEKVFLECVQDMDHENMFWYRQDPGLGLRLIYFSYDVKMKEKGDIPEGYSVSREKKERFSLILESASTNQTSMYLCASSFLRGLSIQYFGAGTRLSVL.

This sequence joins TRBV19 and TRBJ1-1, with a tentative D call TRBD1 (6 bases). V lost 5 bases and J 5 bases, leaving 15 bases between the germline ends. This CDR3 is 14 amino acids long. The germline V gene encodes CDR1 LNHDA and CDR2 SQIVND (reference sequence). For the CDR3, the DNA is TGTGCCAGTAGTGCACAGGGAAGGAGGACTGAAGCTTTCTTT. Residues: CASSAQGRRTEAFF.

This clonotype was detected ten times or more. J is TRBJ2-5 and V is TRBV9; no reliable D call. Germline CDR1 and CDR2: SGDLS and YYNGEE. V was cut by 0 bases and J by 2 bases, with 8 bases left in between. CDR3 length equals 14 residues. This CDR3 is CASSVDTEQETQYF. Written as DNA, the CDR3 is TGTGCCAGCAGCGTAGATACGGAACAAGAGACCCAGTACTTC.

This clonotype was seen at least ten times. The rearrangement joins TRBV5-1 to TRBJ1-1; the D is unclear. This CDR3 contains 14 residues. Germline V lookup: CDR1 SGHRS, CDR2 YFSETQ. Trimming took off 6 bases at V and 2 bases at J, with 14 bases between the two ends. CDR3 residues: CASNPTRRNTEAFF. CDR3 sequence (DNA): TGCGCCAGCAACCCGACCAGGAGAAACACTGAAGCTTTCTTT.

This clonotype showed up many times. The chain carries TRBV10-2 and TRBJ2-3, with D perhaps TRBD1 (6 bases). The germline gives CDR1 WSHSY, CDR2 SAAADI. V was clipped by 3 bases and J by 3 bases, with 22 bases between them. The CDR3 is made up of 18 amino acids. The CDR3 spells CASSDYLGASNPTDTQYF. DNA for the CDR3: TGCGCCAGCAGTGATTACCTGGGGGCCAGCAACCCTACAGATACGCAGTATTTT.

In its sample, this clonotype is medium-sized (0.01 to 0.1%). This chain uses TRBV15 with TRBJ1-2; TRBD1 agrees at 7 bases. The length of the CDR3 is 17 residues. CDR1 and CDR2 (germline): LNHNV, YYDKDF (reference sequence). Trimming cost V 1 base and J 1 base; bases outside gene matches: 9. CDR3 DNA: TGTGCCACCAGCAGAGGGGGCGGACAGGCCCTTAACTATGGCTACACCTTC. It is translated as CATSRGGGQALNYGYTF. Full variable domain (outside the CDR3, taken from reference TRBV15 and TRBJ1-2): DAMVIQNPRYQVTQFGKPVTLSCSQTLNHNVMYWYQQKSSQAPKLLFHYYDKDFNNEADTPDNFQSRRPNTSFCFLDIRSPGLGDTAMYLCATSRGGGQALNYGYTFGSGTRLTVV.

This clonotype was counted ten times or more. The chain recombines TRBV20-1 with TRBJ2-1, with TRBD2 matching 10 bases. The CDR3 sequence is 14 residues long. CDR1 and CDR2 (germline): DFQATT, SNEGSKA (reference sequence). V dropped 6 bases and J dropped 9; count of bases not matched to a gene: 11. The CDR3 DNA is TGCAGTGCCCCGGGACTAGCGCCCGGTTTTGAGCAGTTCTTC. Translating gives CSAPGLAPGFEQFF.

This clonotype was seen many times. As DNA, the CDR3 is TGTGCCAGCAGTGACCCTCTAGCGGGGGGGCGCACCGGGGAGCTGTTTTTT. It codes for CASSDPLAGGRTGELFF. This chain connects TRBV6-2 or TRBV6-3 to TRBJ2-2; 12 nucleotides match TRBD2. Germline V gene sequence: CDR1 MNHEY, CDR2 SVGEGT. V lost 5 bases, J lost 4 bases, and 8 bases stayed unmatched. The CDR3 contains 17 residues.

Many counts were recorded for this clonotype. The rearrangement uses TRBV7-2 and TRBJ2-2, with D hard to call. The CDR3 totals 13 residues. The germline V gene has CDR1 SGHTA and CDR2 FQGNSA. V was clipped by 8 bases and J by 5 bases, with 12 bases between them. The CDR3 reads CASVWPDTGELFF. DNA for the CDR3: TGTGCCAGCGTTTGGCCCGATACCGGGGAGCTGTTTTTT. Full variable domain (outside the CDR3, taken from reference TRBV7-2 and TRBJ2-2): GAGVSQSPSNKVTEKGKDVELRCDPISGHTALYWYRQSLGQGLEFLIYFQGNSAPDKSGLPSDRFSAERTGGSVSTLTIQRTQQEDSAVYLCASVWPDTGELFFGEGSRLTVL.

DNA of the CDR3: TGTGCCACCAATGCGGGGGAGTTCTACGAGCAGTACTTC. Translating gives CATNAGEFYEQYF. The chain couples TRBV15 to TRBJ2-7; 7 nucleotides agree with TRBD2. The CDR3 covers 13 residues. After removal of 7 bases from V and 3 bases from J, the junction contained 6 bases not matched to a gene. Germline V CDR1 and CDR2: LNHNV, YYDKDF (reference sequence).

This clonotype was seen repeatedly, ten times or more. The chain combines TRBV5-6 with TRBJ2-3; 8 nucleotides match TRBD2. Trimming at V came to 1 base and at J to 1 base, leaving 5 bases not matched to a gene. The CDR3 is 16 residues long. Germline values: CDR1 SGHDT, CDR2 YYEEEE. The CDR3 here is CASSLYLLAGTDTQYF. The CDR3 DNA reads as TGTGCCAGCAGCTTGTATTTACTAGCGGGCACAGATACGCAGTATTTT. The whole variable domain, filled in from reference TRBV5-6 and TRBJ2-3, reads DAGVTQSPTHLIKTRGQQVTLRCSPKSGHDTVSWYQQALGQGPQFIFQYYEEEERQRGNFPDRFSGHQFPNYSSELNVNALLLGDSALYLCASSLYLLAGTDTQYFGPGTRLTVL.

This clonotype was counted many times. V gene TRBV4-2 combines with J gene TRBJ2-1; 9 bases line up with TRBD1. CDR1 LGHNA and CDR2 YNFKEQ come from the germline V gene. CDR3 length: 16 residues. After removal of 4 bases from V and 6 bases from J, the junction contained 10 bases not matched to a gene. The CDR3 region has the DNA TGTGCCAGCAGCCCCCGGGGACAGGGTGAACTCAATGAGCAGTTCTTC. Protein product: CASSPRGQGELNEQFF.

V usage is TRBV11-3 and J usage is TRBJ1-4, with TRBD1 as a possible D gene (5 bases). The CDR3 contains 14 residues. Germline V gene sequence: CDR1 SGHNT, CDR2 YENEEA. Deletions cut 2 bases from V and 2 bases from J, with 6 bases between. The CDR3 DNA sequence: TGTGCCAGCAGCTTACAGGGTACTAATGAAAAACTGTTTTTT. Its protein product is CASSLQGTNEKLFF. The full variable domain, in which reference TRBV11-3 and TRBJ1-4 provide the parts outside the CDR3, is EAGVVQSPRYKIIEKKQPVAFWCNPISGHNTLYWYLQNLGQGPELLIRYENEEAVDDSQLPKDRFSAERLKGVDSTLKIQPAELGDSAVYLCASSLQGTNEKLFFGSGTQLSVL.

In this sample, this clonotype turned up many times. This chain uses TRBV18 with TRBJ1-1, with D hard to call. The CDR3 has 16 residues. CDR1 is KGHSH, CDR2 LQKENI, per germline. The ends were cut back, 4 bases at V and 4 bases at J, with 19 bases in the middle. The CDR3: CASSRLSAPGVTEAFF. DNA of the CDR3: TGTGCCAGCTCACGTCTTTCGGCCCCCGGGGTCACTGAAGCTTTCTTT.